This T cell receptor (beta chain) was documented in a study of cytomegalovirus exposure and HLA in healthy donors (dated by TCRdb to 2015 to 2018). With regard to the full study: In an earlier analysis of 450 to 750 of the donors, 250 to 300 Gb of sequence data and 90 million to 120 million unique TCR beta sequences from roughly 180 million T cells were reported. Class I and class II HLA loci were covered by the typing at four-digit resolution. The number of typed donors differed by locus: roughly 629-630 for A, B, C, DRB1 and DQB1; approximately 520 for DQA1; 606 for DPA1; and around 490 for DPB1. The T cell repertoires of 700 or so subjects were profiled by immunosequencing and related to cytomegalovirus serostatus. Among some 410 genotyped donors of the cohort, an average of approximately 240,000 unique TCR beta nucleotide sequences was sequenced per donor, of which approximately 19% were non-productive. Because of strong linkage in the cohort, 5 or 6 DR-DQ haplotypes were treated as single units for association and clustering. To predict cytomegalovirus infection status, the study combined high-throughput TCR immunosequencing, statistical association of individual TCRs with disease status, and machine learning. Around 330 gigabases of sequencing data and around 80 million unique TCR sequences made up an early release that covered approximately 650 HLA-typed donors. A separate validation cohort of over 95 different subjects was used in addition to the approximately 670-subject first cohort. A later analysis re-examined previously published TCR beta repertoires from roughly 720 donors and added high-resolution HLA genotyping to investigate patterns of TCR occurrence. Donor age, sex, ethnicity and CMV serostatus were compiled alongside the repertoire data. The later analysis used no new phenotypic data to find candidate immune exposures, relying instead on TCR beta sequences and their occurrence across donors. Genome-wide SNP genotypes for about 55% of the roughly 670 donors were used in a later genetic analysis, which treated that subset as a discovery cohort. An earlier analysis of about 620 of the donors applied high-throughput TCR beta sequencing to assess whether each TCR beta V gene segment acted as functional or pseudogenic. Of the 300 to 400 genotyped donors, approximately 83% fell in the genetic ancestry cluster associated with self-reported Caucasian donors. The aim of the study was to test whether cataloging public T cell receptors could identify signatures of past pathogen exposure. All discovery cohort repertoires had been generated on a single sequencing platform. Study-level results and caveats: The earlier analysis of 587 of the donors excluded about 16 rarely observed V segments, including chromosome 9 orphons, because counts were too low. In both the original and validation cohorts, the classifier was reported to diagnose cytomegalovirus status with high specificity and sensitivity. HLA typing was unavailable for some donors at each locus, so association tests used only the typed subset. Because the 87-base-pair reads could not distinguish some IMGT-functional V segments, including TRBV6-2 and TRBV6-3, those segments were excluded. A cluster of highly shared sequence variants was judged likely to be a technical artifact of the sequencing pipeline. In a later analysis, most CMV-associated TCR beta chains were found to appear HLA-restricted, with HLA associations seemingly driven largely by CMV exposure. In a later genetic analysis, a missense DCLRE1C variant was associated with V-gene and J-gene trimming of TCR beta chains, and the association was replicated in an independent cohort. This cohort had only TCR beta chains sequenced, and the lack of alpha or paired-chain data limited which features could be detected. An earlier analysis of 587 of the donors showed that most TCR beta V segments appeared in productive rearrangements either about 87% or about 30% of the time, which broadly matched IMGT annotations. Several of the top co-occurrence clusters appeared to be linked to parvovirus B19, influenza, CMV and Epstein-Barr virus, according to a later analysis. Most TCR sequences were seen in very few donors, while some public TCRs were found in many individuals. Strong co-occurrence of HLA alleles, especially DR and DQ, made assigning TCR associations to individual alleles difficult. In a later analysis, HLA-associated TCR beta chains were found to be more clonally expanded and to have lower generation probabilities than equally common non-associated chains. For the cohort, immune exposure information was limited to CMV serostatus. A further reported finding was that TCR beta sequences accurately predicted the HLA-A and HLA-B alleles for most subjects in the first cohort. It was suggested by the authors that the approach could potentially be generalized to other disease states and immunological phenotypes. Presence/absence analyses assumed roughly uniform sequencing depth across donors, an assumption that may not hold. A total of about 180 TCR beta chains were listed by the study as associated with cytomegalovirus. Linkage disequilibrium might explain the correlated functional status among segregating V segments, but an unknown experimental factor could not be excluded. Compared with the approximately 700-donor mean, donors in an Asian-associated ancestry cluster had fewer N-insertions in productive TCRs, according to a later genetic analysis. According to a later analysis, TCR association rates differed among HLA loci, with DRB1 alleles showing the most associated TCRs and HLA-C alleles showing the fewest. In vitro tests confirmed that a few of the cytomegalovirus-associated TCR beta chains recognize cytomegalovirus antigens. At a false discovery rate of 0.05, a later analysis linked 15,000 to 20,000 TCR beta sequences to specific HLA alleles.

As to this clone: It has no known antigen specificity. Base qualities are missing; no much larger clone stands one base away.

The germline V gene (reference sequence) supplies CDR1 GTSNPN and CDR2 SVGIG. Measured from the cysteine to the phenylalanine, the CDR3 is 13 residues long. The kept DNA is CDR3 alone, 39 bases in frame from the first base. The junction shows trimming of 2 bases on V and 5 bases on J, and the gene matches do not reach 4 bases of it. Libraries came from the immunoSEQ multiplex PCR assay. The multiplex PCR relied on a mix of 60 forward primers for TCR Vbeta segments and 13 reverse primers for TCR Jbeta segments. The CDR3 region of rearranged TCR beta genes was amplified from genomic DNA by a multiplex PCR assay. Amplified TCR beta libraries were sequenced as 87-base-pair reads on the Illumina HiSeq System. Processing in the source paper ran as follows. In a later analysis, approximately 74 million unique TCR beta chains were counted across the roughly 610 repertoires, and approximately 9.9 million of these chains were shared by at least two donors. Raw reads were error-corrected and collapsed into unique sequences with a nearest-neighbor algorithm that merged closely related sequences to remove PCR and sequencing errors. Alignment of CDR3 sequences to IMGT reference sequences was used to assign V, D and J gene segments. For a sequence to be retained, a match of at least six nucleotides to both a V gene segment and a J gene segment was required. A rearrangement was called productive if the CDR3 had no stop codons and remained in frame with V and J, and every other rearrangement was called non-productive. CDR3 was defined according to IMGT convention as the region running from the second conserved V-encoded cysteine to the conserved J-encoded phenylalanine. In an earlier analysis of 500 to 650 of the donors, sequences lacking an unambiguous match to a single V gene segment were excluded. In an earlier analysis of some 590 of the donors, a V segment was called functional when productive rearrangements were above 56.7%, and segregating when the standard deviation between donors exceeded 5%. A statistical classification framework was developed to diagnose cytomegalovirus status using the catalog of TCR beta chain sequences. In a later analysis, V and J genes were assigned by comparing TCR nucleotide sequences against IMGT/GENE-DB human TR gene sequences. Using the TCRdist pipeline, a later analysis assigned CDR3 sequences along with most-parsimonious VDJ recombination scenarios. A later analysis defined each TCR beta chain by its CDR3 amino acid sequence plus V-gene family, and excluded reads lacking a unique V-gene family. In a later analysis, 500 to 650 highly shared, low-generation-probability nucleotide sequences were removed to address suspected cross-contamination and a sequencing artifact. In a later analysis, a clonal expansion index for each public chain was calculated from normalized within-repertoire ranks of inferred template counts. A later analysis computed generation probabilities with a VDJ recombination model fitted to out-of-frame rearrangements, and checked the results against IGoR. A later analysis scored TCR-TCR, TCR-HLA and TCR-CMV co-occurrence with hypergeometric tests, applying a repertoire-size bias correction to TCR pairs. To estimate false discovery rates, a later analysis permuted the HLA or CMV assignments 20 times. A later analysis grouped co-occurring TCRs with DBSCAN, adding TCRdist sequence similarity when clustering within HLA-allele-positive subsets. Co-occurrence clustering excluded repertoires with fewer than 30,000 or more than 120,000 public chains, plus five with anomalous nucleotide sharing. What TCRdb holds here is the immuneACCESS table cut down to in-frame rearrangements. Part of the clones is not present; checked against another copy, under half of the missing clones reflect an unresolved V gene, and the others are unexplained. V, J and clone size are taken as reported in that table, and D and trimming were inferred from the DNA itself. The sample table lists about 98,000 clones, approximately 79% of them with a count of one. The ten largest clones represent under 2% of the sample.

The cohort consisted of 650 to 700 healthy bone marrow donors. At the time of sampling, all cohort members were nominally healthy, though unrecorded immune exposures were likely present. The donor tested CMV seronegative, placing the donor among the approximately 400 seronegative members of the cohort. A peripheral blood sample was collected from each donor, and TCR beta sequencing was performed on peripheral blood mononuclear cells. The Qiagen DNeasy Blood Extraction Kit was used to extract genomic DNA from the blood cell samples. The sequence links TRBV30 to TRBJ1-2; 8 bases in the junction line up with TRBD1. What was sequenced was PBMCs. The TCR was taken from a male donor in good health and CMV-seronegative. The CDR3 amino acid sequence is: CAWSPTGGYGYTF. The bases read TGTGCCTGGAGTCCCACAGGGGGGTATGGCTACACCTTC.